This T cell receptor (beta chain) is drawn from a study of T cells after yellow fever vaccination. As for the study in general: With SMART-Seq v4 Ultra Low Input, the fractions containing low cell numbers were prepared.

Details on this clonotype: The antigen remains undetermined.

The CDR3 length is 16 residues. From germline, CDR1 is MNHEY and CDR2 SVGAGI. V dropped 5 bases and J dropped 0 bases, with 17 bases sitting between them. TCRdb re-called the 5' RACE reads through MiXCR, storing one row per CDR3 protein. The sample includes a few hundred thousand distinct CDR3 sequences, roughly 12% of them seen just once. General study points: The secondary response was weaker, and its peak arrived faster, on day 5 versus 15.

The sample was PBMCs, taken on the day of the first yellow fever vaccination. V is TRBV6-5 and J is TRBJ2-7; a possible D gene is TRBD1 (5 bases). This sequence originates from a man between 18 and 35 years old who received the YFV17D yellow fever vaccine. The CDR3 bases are TGTGCCAGCAGTCACCCATTGCAGGGCAGCTCCTACGAGCAGTACTTC. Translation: CASSHPLQGSSYEQYF.